This T cell receptor beta chain appears in the sequencing data of a study of T cells in Graves' hyperthyroidism and ophthalmopathy. This clonotype was detected many times. The antigen remains undetermined. Study findings and constraints: In the analysis, a 13 V-J model separated ophthalmopathy from stable hyperthyroidism.

Germline assignment: CDR1 SEHNR and CDR2 FQNEAQ (reference sequence). Trimming left V 7 bases short and J 6 bases short, with 15 bases between. The CDR3 is 13 amino acids. Amplification targeted TCR beta CDR3 regions from RNA transcripts. The study used the HTBI primer set for a first-round RT-PCR of the TCR CDR3. TCRdb re-called the multiplex PCR reads with MiXCR, one entry per CDR3 protein. The sample consists of hundreds of thousands of distinct CDR3 sequences, roughly 40% of them appearing once. Sequenced sample: blood. This sequence was found in a man aged 18 to 35 with Graves' hyperthyroidism. The chain carries TRBV7-9 and TRBJ1-2; D is uncertain. The CDR3 bases are TGTGCCAGCACACCCCCGTTTCGGGATGGCTACACCTTC. Protein product: CASTPPFRDGYTF.